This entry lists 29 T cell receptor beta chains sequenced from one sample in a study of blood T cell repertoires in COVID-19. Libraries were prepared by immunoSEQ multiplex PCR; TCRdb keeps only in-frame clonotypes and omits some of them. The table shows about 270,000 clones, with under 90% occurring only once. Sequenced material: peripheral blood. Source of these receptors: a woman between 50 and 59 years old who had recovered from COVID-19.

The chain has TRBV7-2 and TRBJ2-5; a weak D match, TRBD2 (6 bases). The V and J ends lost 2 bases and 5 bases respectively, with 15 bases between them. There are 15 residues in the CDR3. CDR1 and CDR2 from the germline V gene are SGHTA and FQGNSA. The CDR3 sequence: CASSLNSAGLETQYF. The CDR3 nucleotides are TGTGCCAGCAGCTTAAACTCGGCGGGGCTGGAGACCCAGTACTTC.

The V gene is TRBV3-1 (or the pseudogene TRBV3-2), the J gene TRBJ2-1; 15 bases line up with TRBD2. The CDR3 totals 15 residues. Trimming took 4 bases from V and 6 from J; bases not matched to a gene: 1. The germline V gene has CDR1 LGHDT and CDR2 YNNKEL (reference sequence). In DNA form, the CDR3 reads TGTGCCAGCAGCCCGGGACTAGCGGGGGGCAATGAGCAGTTCTTC. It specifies CASSPGLAGGNEQFF.

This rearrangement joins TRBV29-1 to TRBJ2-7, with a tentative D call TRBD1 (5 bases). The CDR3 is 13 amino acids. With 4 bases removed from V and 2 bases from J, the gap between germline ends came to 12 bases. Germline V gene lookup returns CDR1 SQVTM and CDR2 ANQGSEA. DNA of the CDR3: TGCAGCGTTGGTACGGACAACGCCTACGAGCAGTACTTC. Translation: CSVGTDNAYEQYF.

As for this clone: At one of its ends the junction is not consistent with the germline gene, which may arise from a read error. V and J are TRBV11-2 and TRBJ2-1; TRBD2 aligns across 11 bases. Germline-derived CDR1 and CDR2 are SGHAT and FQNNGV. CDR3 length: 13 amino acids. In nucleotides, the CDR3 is TGTGCCAGCAGGTTAGCGGGAGGGGTAACCGGGTTCTTC. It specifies CASRLAGGVTGFF.

Here the CDR3 reads CASSHGTGVEAFF. In DNA form, the CDR3 reads TGTGCCAGCAGCCATGGGACAGGGGTTGAAGCTTTCTTT. V and J are TRBV3-1 (or the pseudogene TRBV3-2) and TRBJ1-1, with 10 bases identical to TRBD1. Per the germline V gene, CDR1 is LGHDT and CDR2 is YNNKEL (reference sequence). V shed 3 bases and J 7 bases; nucleotides not matched to a gene: 2. This CDR3 has 13 residues.

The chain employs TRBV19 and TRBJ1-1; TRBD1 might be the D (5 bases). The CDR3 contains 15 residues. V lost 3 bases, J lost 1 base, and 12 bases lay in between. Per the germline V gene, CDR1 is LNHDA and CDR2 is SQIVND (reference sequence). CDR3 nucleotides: TGTGCCAGTAGTATTTGGGAGGGGCGGAACACTGAAGCTTTCTTT. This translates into CASSIWEGRNTEAFF.

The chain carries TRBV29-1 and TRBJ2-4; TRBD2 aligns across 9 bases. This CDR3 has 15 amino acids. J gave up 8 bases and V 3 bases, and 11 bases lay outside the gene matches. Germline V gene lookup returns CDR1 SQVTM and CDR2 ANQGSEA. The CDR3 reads CSVEGDSGSTDIQYF. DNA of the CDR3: TGCAGCGTTGAGGGGGATAGCGGGAGTACAGACATTCAGTACTTC.

The CDR3 loop is CASSLGGGGAPLSPLHF. CDR3 DNA: TGTGCCAGCAGCTTAGGGGGAGGGGGTGCTCCCCTGTCACCCCTCCACTTT. The rearrangement uses TRBV7-9 and TRBJ1-6, with D maybe TRBD1 (6 bases). Germline V gene data show CDR1 as SEHNR and CDR2 as FQNEAQ (reference sequence). With 1 base removed from V and 10 bases from J, the gap between germline ends came to 20 bases. The CDR3 has 17 amino acids.

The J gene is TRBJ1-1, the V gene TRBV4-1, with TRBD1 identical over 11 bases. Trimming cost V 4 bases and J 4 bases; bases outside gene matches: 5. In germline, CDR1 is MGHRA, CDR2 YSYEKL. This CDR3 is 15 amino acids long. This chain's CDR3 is CASSLGQGASTEAFF. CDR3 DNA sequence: TGCGCCAGCAGCCTAGGACAGGGGGCGAGCACTGAAGCTTTCTTT.

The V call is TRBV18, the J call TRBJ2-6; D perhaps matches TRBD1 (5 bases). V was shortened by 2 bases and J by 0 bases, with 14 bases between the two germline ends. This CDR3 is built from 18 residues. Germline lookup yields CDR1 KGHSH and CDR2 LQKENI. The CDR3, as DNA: TGTGCCAGCTCACCATTCCCAGGGTCCTACTCTGGGGCCAACGTCCTGACTTTC. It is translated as CASSPFPGSYSGANVLTF.

The CDR3 loop reads CASSNTGELFF. CDR3 sequence (DNA): TGTGCCAGTTCTAACACCGGGGAGCTGTTTTTT. V gene TRBV19 combines with J gene TRBJ2-2; D is unclear. The ends were cut back, 8 bases at V and 2 bases at J, with 3 bases in the middle. CDR3 length: 11 residues. The germline CDR1 and CDR2 sequences are LNHDA and SQIVND (reference sequence). The entire variable domain, with the rest obtained from reference TRBV19 and TRBJ2-2, is as follows: DGGITQSPKYLFRKEGQNVTLSCEQNLNHDAMYWYRQDPGQGLRLIYYSQIVNDFQKGDIAEGYSVSREKKESFPLTVTSAQKNPTAFYLCASSNTGELFFGEGSRLTVL.

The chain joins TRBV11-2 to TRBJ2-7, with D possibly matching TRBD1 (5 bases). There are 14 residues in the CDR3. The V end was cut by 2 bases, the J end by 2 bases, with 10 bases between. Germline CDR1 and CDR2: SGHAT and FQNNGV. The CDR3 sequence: CASSLSQGTYEQYF. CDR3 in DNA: TGTGCCAGCAGCTTATCTCAGGGAACCTACGAGCAGTACTTC.

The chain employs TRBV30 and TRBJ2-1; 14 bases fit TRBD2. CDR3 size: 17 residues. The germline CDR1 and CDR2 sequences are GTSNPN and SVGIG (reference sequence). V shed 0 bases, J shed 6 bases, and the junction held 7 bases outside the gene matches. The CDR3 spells CAWSVLSGTSGSNEQFF. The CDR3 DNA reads TGTGCCTGGAGTGTACTATCCGGGACTAGCGGGAGCAATGAGCAGTTCTTC. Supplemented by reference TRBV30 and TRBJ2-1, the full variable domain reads SQTIHQWPATLVQPVGSPLSLECTVEGTSNPNLYWYRQAAGRGLQLLFYSVGIGQISSEVPQNLSASRPQDRQFILSSKKLLLSDSGFYLCAWSVLSGTSGSNEQFFGPGTRLTVL.

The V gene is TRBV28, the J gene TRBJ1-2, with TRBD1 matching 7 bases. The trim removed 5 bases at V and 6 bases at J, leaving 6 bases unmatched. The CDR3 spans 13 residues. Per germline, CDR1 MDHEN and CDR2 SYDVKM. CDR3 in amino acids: CASSPDRYHGYTF. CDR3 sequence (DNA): TGTGCCAGCAGTCCGGACAGGTACCATGGCTACACCTTC.

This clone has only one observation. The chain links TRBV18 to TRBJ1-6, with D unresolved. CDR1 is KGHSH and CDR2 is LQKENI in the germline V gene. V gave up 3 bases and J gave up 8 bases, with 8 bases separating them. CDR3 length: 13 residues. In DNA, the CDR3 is TGTGCCAGCTCACCGCAGGTTGATTCACCCCTCCACTTT. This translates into CASSPQVDSPLHF.

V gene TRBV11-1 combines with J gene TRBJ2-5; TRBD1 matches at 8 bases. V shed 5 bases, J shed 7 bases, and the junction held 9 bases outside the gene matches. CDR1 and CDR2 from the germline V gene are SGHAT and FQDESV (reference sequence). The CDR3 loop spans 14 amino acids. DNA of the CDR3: TGTGCCAGCAGCCCGCGGACAGGGACAGGGACCCAGTACTTC. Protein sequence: CASSPRTGTGTQYF.

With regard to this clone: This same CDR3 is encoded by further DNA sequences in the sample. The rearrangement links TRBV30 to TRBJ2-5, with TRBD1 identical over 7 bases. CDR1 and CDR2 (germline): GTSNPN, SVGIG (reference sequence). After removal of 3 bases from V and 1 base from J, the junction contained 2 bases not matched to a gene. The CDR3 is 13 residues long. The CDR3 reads CAWSSGGQETQYF. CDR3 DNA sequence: TGTGCCTGGAGCTCAGGGGGCCAAGAGACCCAGTACTTC.

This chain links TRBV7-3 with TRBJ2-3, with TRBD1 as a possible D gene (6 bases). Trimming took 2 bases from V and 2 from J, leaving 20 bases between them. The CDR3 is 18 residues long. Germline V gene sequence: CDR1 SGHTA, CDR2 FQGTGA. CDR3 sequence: CASSLGSIGGRITDTQYF. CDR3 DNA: TGTGCCAGCAGCTTAGGGAGTATTGGGGGCAGGATCACAGATACGCAGTATTTT.

CDR3 nucleotides: TGTGCCAGTAGTCCCAGACAGGAGTCTGGGACCCAGTACTTC. This encodes CASSPRQESGTQYF. This chain uses TRBV19 with TRBJ2-5, with a tentative D call TRBD1 (6 bases). The CDR3 is 14 amino acids. Trimming left V 5 bases short and J 7 bases short, with 17 bases between. The V gene's germline CDR1 is LNHDA and CDR2 SQIVND (reference sequence).

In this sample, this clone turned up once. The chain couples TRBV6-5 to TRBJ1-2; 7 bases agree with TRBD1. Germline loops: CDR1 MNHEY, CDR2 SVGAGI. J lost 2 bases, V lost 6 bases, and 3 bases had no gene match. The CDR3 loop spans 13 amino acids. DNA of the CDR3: TGTGCCAGCAGGATGACAGGGAACTATGGCTACACCTTC. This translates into CASRMTGNYGYTF.

CDR3 sequence reads: CASSWDPRQGNEQYF. The CDR3, as DNA: TGTGCCAGCAGCTGGGACCCCCGACAGGGCAACGAGCAGTACTTC. The chain recombines TRBV6-5 with TRBJ2-7; 7 positions match TRBD1. Germline V gene sequence: CDR1 MNHEY, CDR2 SVGAGI. Unmatched junction bases numbered 13, after V lost 6 bases and J lost 5 bases. The CDR3 covers 15 residues.

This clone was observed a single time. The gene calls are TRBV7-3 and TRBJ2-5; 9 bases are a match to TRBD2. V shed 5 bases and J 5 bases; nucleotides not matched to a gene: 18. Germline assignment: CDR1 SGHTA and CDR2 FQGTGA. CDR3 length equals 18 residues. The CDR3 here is CASSRLLSGGGDWETQYF. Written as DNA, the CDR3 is TGTGCCAGCAGCCGCTTACTGTCTGGCGGGGGGGACTGGGAGACCCAGTACTTC.

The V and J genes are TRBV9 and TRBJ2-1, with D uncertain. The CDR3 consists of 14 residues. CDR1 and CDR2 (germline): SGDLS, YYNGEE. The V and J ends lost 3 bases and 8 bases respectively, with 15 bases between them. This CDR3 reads CASSALGTVDEQFF. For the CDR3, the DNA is TGTGCCAGCAGCGCCCTAGGTACCGTTGATGAGCAGTTCTTC. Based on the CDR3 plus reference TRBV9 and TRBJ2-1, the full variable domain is DSGVTQTPKHLITATGQRVTLRCSPRSGDLSVYWYQQSLDQGLQFLIQYYNGEERAKGNILERFSAQQFPDLHSELNLSSLELGDSALYFCASSALGTVDEQFFGPGTRLTVL.

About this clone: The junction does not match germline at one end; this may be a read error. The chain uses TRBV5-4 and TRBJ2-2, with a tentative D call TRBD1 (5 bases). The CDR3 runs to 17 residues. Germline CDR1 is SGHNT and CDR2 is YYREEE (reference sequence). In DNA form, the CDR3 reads TGTGCCAGCAGCTTGGTGGGGCGCTTCCCGAACGCCGGGGAGCTGTTTTTT. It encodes CASSLVGRFPNAGELFF.

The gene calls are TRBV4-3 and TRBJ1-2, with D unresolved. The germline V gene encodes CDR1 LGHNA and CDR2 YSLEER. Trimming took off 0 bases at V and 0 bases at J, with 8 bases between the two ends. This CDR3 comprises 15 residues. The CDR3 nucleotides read TGCGCCAGCAGCCAAGAGAGTACAGCTAACTATGGCTACACCTTC. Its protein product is CASSQESTANYGYTF.

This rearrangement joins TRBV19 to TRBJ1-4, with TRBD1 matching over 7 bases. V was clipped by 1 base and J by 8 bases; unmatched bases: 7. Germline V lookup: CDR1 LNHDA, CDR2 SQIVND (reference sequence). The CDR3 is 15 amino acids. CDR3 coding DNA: TGTGCCAGTAGTATAGGCGGGACAGTAGGGGAAAAACTGTTTTTT. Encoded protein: CASSIGGTVGEKLFF.

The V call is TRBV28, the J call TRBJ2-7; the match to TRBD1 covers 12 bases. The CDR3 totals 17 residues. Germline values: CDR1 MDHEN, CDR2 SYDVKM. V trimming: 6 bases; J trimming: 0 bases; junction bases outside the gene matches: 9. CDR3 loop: CASSTPGTGGFSYEQYF. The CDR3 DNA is TGTGCCAGCAGCACACCCGGGACAGGGGGCTTCTCCTACGAGCAGTACTTC.

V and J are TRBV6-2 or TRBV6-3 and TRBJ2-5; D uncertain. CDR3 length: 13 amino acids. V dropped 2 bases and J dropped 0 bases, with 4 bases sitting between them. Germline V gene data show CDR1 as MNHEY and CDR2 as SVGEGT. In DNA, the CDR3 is TGTGCCAGCAGTTACCGGGACCAAGAGACCCAGTACTTC. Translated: CASSYRDQETQYF.

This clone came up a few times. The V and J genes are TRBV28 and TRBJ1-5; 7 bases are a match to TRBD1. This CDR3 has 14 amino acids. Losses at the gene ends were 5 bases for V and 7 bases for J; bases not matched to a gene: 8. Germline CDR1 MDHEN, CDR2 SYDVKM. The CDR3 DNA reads TGTGCCAGCAGTCTTCAGACAGGGAGGCAGCCCCAGCATTTT. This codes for CASSLQTGRQPQHF.